The T cell receptor beta chain under discussion was sequenced for a study of T cell responses to AZD1222 COVID-19 vaccine. Concerning this clone itself: The antigen remains undetermined.

TCRdb's table, derived via immunoSEQ multiplex PCR, lists solely in-frame clones and lacks some. The sample shows 160,000 or so clones, 90% to 95% of them seen only once. CDR1 is SGHAT and CDR2 is FQNNGV in the germline V gene. CDR3 size: 13 residues. The ends were cut back, 6 bases at V and 10 bases at J, with 16 bases in the middle. General observations from the study: After two AZD1222 doses, spike-specific TCR breadth and depth rose versus day 0.

The sample consisted of peripheral blood, taken 28 days after the second AZD1222 dose. The sequence derives from an adult who received the AZD1222 COVID-19 vaccine. The chain joins TRBV11-2 to TRBJ2-1, with D perhaps TRBD1 (5 bases). Written as DNA, the CDR3 is TGTGCCAGCAGACCTCAGGGTCTCAGCGAGCAGTTCTTC. Its translation is CASRPQGLSEQFF.